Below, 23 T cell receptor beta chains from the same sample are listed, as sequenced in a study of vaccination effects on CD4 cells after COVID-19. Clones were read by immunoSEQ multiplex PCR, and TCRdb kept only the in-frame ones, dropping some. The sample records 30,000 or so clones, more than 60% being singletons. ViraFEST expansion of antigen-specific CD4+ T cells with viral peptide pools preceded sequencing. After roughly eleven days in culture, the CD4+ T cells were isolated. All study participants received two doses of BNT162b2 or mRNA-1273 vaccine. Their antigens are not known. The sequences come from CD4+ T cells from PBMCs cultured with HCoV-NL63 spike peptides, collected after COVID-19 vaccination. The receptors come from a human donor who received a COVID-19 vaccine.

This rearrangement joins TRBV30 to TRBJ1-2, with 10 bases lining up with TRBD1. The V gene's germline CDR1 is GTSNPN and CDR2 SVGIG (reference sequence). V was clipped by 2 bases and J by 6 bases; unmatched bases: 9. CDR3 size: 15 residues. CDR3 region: CAWSPGTGDVNGYTF. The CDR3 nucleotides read TGTGCCTGGAGTCCAGGGACAGGGGATGTCAATGGCTACACCTTC. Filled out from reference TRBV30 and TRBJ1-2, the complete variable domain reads SQTIHQWPATLVQPVGSPLSLECTVEGTSNPNLYWYRQAAGRGLQLLFYSVGIGQISSEVPQNLSASRPQDRQFILSSKKLLLSDSGFYLCAWSPGTGDVNGYTFGSGTRLTVV.

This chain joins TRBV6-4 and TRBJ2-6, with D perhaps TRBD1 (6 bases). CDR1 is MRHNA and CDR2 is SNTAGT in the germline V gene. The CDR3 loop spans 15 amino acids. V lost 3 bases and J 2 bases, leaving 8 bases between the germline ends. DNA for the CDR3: TGTGCCAGCAGTGAAAACAGGGCTGGGGCCAACGTCCTGACTTTC. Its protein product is CASSENRAGANVLTF.

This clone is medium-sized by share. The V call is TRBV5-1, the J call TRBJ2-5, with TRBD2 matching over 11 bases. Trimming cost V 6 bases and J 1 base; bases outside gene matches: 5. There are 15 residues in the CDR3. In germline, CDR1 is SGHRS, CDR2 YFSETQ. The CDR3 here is CASTPTSGVQETQYF. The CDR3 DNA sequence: TGCGCCAGCACCCCGACTAGCGGGGTCCAAGAGACCCAGTACTTC. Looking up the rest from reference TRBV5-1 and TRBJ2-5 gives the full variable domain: KAGVTQTPRYLIKTRGQQVTLSCSPISGHRSVSWYQQTPGQGLQFLFEYFSETQRNKGNFPGRFSGRQFSNSRSEMNVSTLELGDSALYLCASTPTSGVQETQYFGPGTRLLVL.

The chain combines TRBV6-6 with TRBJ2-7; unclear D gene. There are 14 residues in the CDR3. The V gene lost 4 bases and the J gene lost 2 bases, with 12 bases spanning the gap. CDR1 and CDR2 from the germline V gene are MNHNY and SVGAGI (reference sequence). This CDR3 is CASSFGTATYEQYF. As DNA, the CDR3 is TGTGCCAGCAGTTTCGGTACGGCAACCTACGAGCAGTACTTC.

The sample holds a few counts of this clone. In nucleotides, the CDR3 is TGTGCCAGCAGCTCCGCCCGGCGTTCCAATGAGCAGTTCTTC. Its translation is CASSSARRSNEQFF. The chain links TRBV11-3 to TRBJ2-1, with no clear D. V lost 4 bases and J lost 6, with 13 bases in between. The CDR3 is made up of 14 amino acids. The germline gives CDR1 SGHNT, CDR2 YENEEA.

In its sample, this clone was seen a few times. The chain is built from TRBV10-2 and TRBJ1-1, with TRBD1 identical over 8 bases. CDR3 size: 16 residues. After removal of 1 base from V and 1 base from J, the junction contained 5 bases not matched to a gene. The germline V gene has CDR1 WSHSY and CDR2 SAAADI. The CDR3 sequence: CASSEFLGTGNTEAFF. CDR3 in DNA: TGCGCCAGCAGTGAGTTTCTCGGGACAGGGAACACTGAAGCTTTCTTT.

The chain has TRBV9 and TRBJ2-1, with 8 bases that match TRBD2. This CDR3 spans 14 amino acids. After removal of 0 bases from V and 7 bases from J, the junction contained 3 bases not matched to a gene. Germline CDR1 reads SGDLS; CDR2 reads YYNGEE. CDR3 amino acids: CASSVALAENEQFF. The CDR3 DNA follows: TGTGCCAGCAGCGTAGCACTAGCGGAGAATGAGCAGTTCTTC. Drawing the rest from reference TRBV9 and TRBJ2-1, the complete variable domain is DSGVTQTPKHLITATGQRVTLRCSPRSGDLSVYWYQQSLDQGLQFLIQYYNGEERAKGNILERFSAQQFPDLHSELNLSSLELGDSALYFCASSVALAENEQFFGPGTRLTVL.

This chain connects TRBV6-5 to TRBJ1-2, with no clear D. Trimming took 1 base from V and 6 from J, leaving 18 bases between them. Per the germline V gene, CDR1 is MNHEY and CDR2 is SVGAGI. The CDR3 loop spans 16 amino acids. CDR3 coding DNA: TGTGCCAGCAGTTACTACCGTGGTCTGACAACTGATGGCTACACCTTC. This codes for CASSYYRGLTTDGYTF.

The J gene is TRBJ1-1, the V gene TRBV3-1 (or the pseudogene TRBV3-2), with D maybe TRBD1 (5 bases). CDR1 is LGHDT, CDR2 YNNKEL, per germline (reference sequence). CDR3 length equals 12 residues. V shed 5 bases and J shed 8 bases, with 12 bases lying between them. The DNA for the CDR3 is TGTGCCAGCAGCTCCGGACCAGGGGAAGCTTTCTTT. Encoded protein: CASSSGPGEAFF.

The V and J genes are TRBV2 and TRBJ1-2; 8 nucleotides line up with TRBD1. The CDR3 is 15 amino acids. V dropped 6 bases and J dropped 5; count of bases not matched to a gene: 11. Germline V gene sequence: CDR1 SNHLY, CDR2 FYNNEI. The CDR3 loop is CASSNQPGQVYGYTF. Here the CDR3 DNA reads TGTGCCAGCAGCAATCAACCGGGACAGGTTTATGGCTACACCTTC.

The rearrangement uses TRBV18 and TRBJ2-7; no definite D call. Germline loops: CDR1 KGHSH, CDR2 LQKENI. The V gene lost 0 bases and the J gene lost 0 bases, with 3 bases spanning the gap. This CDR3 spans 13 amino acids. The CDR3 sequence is CASSPPSSYEQYF. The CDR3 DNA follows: TGTGCCAGCTCACCACCGTCCTCCTACGAGCAGTACTTC.

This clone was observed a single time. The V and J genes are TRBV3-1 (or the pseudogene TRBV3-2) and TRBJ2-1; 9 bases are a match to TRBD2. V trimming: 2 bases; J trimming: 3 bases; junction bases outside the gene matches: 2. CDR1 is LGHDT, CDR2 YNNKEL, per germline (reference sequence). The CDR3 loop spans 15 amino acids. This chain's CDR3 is CASSQRLADYNEQFF. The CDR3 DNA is TGTGCCAGCAGCCAACGACTAGCGGACTACAATGAGCAGTTCTTC.

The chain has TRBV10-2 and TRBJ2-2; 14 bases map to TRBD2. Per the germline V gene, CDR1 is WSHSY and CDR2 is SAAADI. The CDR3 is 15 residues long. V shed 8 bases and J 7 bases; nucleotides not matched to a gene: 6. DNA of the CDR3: TGCGCCAGCCTGACTAGCGGGGGGGCCGGCGGGGAGCTGTTTTTT. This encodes CASLTSGGAGGELFF.

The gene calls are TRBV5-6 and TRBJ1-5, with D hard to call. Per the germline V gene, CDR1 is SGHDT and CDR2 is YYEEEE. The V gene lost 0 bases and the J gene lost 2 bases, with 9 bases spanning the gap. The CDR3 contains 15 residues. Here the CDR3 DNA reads TGTGCCAGCAGCTTGGCCGGGTTTGGCAATCAGCCCCAGCATTTT. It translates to CASSLAGFGNQPQHF.

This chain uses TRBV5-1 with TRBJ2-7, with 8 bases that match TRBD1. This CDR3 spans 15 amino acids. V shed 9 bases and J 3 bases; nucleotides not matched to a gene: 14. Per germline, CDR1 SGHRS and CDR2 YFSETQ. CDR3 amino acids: CANERTGWASYEQYF. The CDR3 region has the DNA TGCGCCAACGAAAGGACAGGGTGGGCCAGCTACGAGCAGTACTTC.

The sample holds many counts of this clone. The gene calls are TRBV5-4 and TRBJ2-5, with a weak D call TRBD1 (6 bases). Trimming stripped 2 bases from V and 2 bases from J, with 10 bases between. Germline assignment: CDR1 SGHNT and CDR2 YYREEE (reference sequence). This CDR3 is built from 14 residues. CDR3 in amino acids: CASSLQGAQETQYF. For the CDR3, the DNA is TGTGCCAGCAGCTTACAGGGAGCTCAAGAGACCCAGTACTTC.

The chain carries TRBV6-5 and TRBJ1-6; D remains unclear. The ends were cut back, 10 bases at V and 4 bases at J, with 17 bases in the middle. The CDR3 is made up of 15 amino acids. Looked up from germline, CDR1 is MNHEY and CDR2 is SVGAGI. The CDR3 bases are TGTGCCATCCGAAAACAGAGGGCTTATAATTCACCCCTCCACTTT. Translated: CAIRKQRAYNSPLHF.

The CDR3 DNA sequence: TGTGCCAGCAGCCAAGAACAAACCACCACGGCCGGCACCATATATTTT. It translates to CASSQEQTTTAGTIYF. The chain links TRBV3-1 (or the pseudogene TRBV3-2) to TRBJ1-3; no definite D call. Trimming cost V 0 bases and J 9 bases, with 18 bases left between them. Germline V gives CDR1 LGHDT, CDR2 YNNKEL (reference sequence). The CDR3 has 16 amino acids.

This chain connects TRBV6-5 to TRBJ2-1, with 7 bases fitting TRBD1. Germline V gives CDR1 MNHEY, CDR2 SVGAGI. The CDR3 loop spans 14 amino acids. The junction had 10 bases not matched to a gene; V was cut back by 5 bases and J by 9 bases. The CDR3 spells CASSTGTDAREQFF. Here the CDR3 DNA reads TGTGCCAGCAGTACCGGGACAGATGCACGTGAGCAGTTCTTC.

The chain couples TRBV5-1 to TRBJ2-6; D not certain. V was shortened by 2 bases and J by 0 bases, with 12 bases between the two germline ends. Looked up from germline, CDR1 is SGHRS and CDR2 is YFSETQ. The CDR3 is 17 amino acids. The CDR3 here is CASSFIGQVSGANVLTF. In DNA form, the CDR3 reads TGCGCCAGCAGCTTTATTGGGCAAGTCTCTGGGGCCAACGTCCTGACTTTC.

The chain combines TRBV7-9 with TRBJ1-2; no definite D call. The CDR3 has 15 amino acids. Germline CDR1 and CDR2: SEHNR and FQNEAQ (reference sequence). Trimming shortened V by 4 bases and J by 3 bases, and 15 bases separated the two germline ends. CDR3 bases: TGTGCCAGCAGCTCCGTGACACCCCAAGACTATGGCTACACCTTC. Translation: CASSSVTPQDYGYTF.

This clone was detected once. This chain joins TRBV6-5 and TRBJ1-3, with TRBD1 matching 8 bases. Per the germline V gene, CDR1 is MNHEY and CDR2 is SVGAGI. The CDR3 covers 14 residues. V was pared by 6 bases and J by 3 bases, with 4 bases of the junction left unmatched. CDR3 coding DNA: TGTGCCAGCAGAGACAGGGGCGGTGGAAACACCATATATTTT. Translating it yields CASRDRGGGNTIYF.

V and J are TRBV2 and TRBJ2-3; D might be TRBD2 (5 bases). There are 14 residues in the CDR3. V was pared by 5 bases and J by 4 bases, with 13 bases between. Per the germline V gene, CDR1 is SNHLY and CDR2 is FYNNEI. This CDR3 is CASSIAAGADTQYF. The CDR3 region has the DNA TGTGCCAGCAGTATCGCGGCGGGTGCAGATACGCAGTATTTT.